This T cell receptor (beta chain) was sequenced during a study of T-cell reconstitution after alpha-beta-depleted transplantation in children. Germline V gene sequence: CDR1 GTSNPN, CDR2 SVGIG (reference sequence). The length of the CDR3 is 13 residues. The ends were cut back, 7 bases at V and 4 bases at J, with 17 bases in the middle. As it was prepared, the TCRbeta library received unique molecular identifiers. TCRdb passed the PCR reads through MiXCR, listing each CDR3 protein once. Of approximately 30,000 distinct CDR3 sequences in the sample, over 6.5% were seen once. This clonotype was seen a few times. Its antigen is undetermined. Findings of the study overall: The origin of alpha-beta T cells about two months after transplant was reportedly several hundred expanded graft clones.

The chain recombines TRBV30 with TRBJ2-7; D tentatively reads TRBD1 or TRBD2 (5 bases each). The sequence derives from a child under two years old who had a stem cell transplant for acute myeloid leukemia, so the T cells may come from the graft donor. The sample consisted of peripheral blood, taken 60 days after TCRalphabeta/CD19-depleted stem cell transplant. This chain's CDR3 is CAYTKGTEYEQYF. The CDR3 nucleotides are TGTGCCTACACGAAGGGGACGGAATACGAGCAGTACTTC.